Reported below is one TCR beta chain. Its antigen is currently not known. Qualities for individual bases were not recorded, and no much larger clone is one base off. These data belong to a study of post-analysis software for immune sequencing data (dated by TCRdb to 2015 to 2017). General notes on the study: The recorded disease courses included relapsing-remitting, secondary progressive and progressive-relapsing multiple sclerosis, and some patients had no subtype annotation. The multiple sclerosis patient repertoires were compared with more than 9 previously published healthy control repertoires from donors aged about 6 to 25 years. A subset of samples was prepared in parallel using single-end sample barcoding, then pooled and co-amplified after Illumina adapter ligation. Broader findings and caveats from the paper: The control group was slightly older than the multiple sclerosis patient group. Direct clustering with F measure showed strong co-clustering of samples prepared in the same batch, prompting a batch-effect correction. Compared with controls, multiple sclerosis patients had significantly lower normalized Chao1 diversity, a finding suggesting substantial peripheral T-cell clonal expansion.

The method behind the library was PCR. Sequencing took place on an Illumina HiSeq 2500. To reduce PCR and sequencing biases, unique molecular identifiers were incorporated into the TCR beta cDNA libraries. Every 1 to 10 million input T cells yielded about 500,000 cDNA molecules, meaning each molecule approximated one T cell. Patient libraries were prepared and sequenced with the same protocol used for the earlier healthy control dataset. Samples belonging to the same batch were prepared together, multiplexed and sequenced on a shared HiSeq lane. As for the original processing: Raw barcoded reads were processed with MIGEC, and single-read molecular identifier groups were discarded before consensus assembly and CDR3 extraction. VDJtools was used for post-analysis of the clonotype tables, with diversity normalized by down-sampling every dataset to the smallest sample size. In repertoire overlap clustering, CDR3 amino acid sequences, but not nucleotide sequences, were matched to correct batch-related cross-sample contamination. The public sequencing data were trimmed at Q25 with fastp and processed into clonotypes with MiXCR by TCRdb, which kept only in-frame beta chains. Here each entry gathers all rows of one CDR3 protein and keeps the most common genes and DNA. These V and J calls derive from TCRdb rather than the authors' analysis. The sample yields roughly 580,000 distinct CDR3 sequences; roughly two fifths were counted once. In total, the top ten clones hold 1.7% of the sample.

TCR beta repertoires were profiled from peripheral blood of 13 young patients with multiple sclerosis to demonstrate the VDJtools post-analysis software. The multiple sclerosis patients were children and adolescents ranging in age from roughly 6 to 15 years. The sequence was obtained from a girl between 5 and 17 years old with multiple sclerosis. Input material: blood.

The CDR3 in this case is CASTSAGTEAFF. The nucleotides are TGTGCCAGCACCTCCGCGGGCACTGAAGCTTTCTTT. The receptor chain draws on TRBV12-3 or TRBV12-4 and TRBJ1-1; the D gene remains uncertain. Trimming takes 7 bases from V and 4 bases from J, and the germline ends sit 10 bases apart. The CDR3 covers 12 residues, taking in both the cysteine and the phenylalanine. Only the CDR3 region is kept as DNA, spanning 36 bases read in frame from base 1.